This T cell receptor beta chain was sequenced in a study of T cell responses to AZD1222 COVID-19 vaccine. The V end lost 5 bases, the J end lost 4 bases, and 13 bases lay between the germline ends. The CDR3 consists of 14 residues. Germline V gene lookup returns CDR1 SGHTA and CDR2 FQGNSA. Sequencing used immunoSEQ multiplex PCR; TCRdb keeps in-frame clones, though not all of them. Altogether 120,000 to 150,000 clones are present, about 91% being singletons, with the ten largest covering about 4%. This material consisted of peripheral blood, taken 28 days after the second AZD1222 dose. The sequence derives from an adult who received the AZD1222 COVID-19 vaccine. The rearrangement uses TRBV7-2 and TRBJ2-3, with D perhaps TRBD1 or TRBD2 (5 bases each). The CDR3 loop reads CASSPLGVADTQYF. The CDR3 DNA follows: TGTGCCAGCAGCCCCTTGGGGGTTGCAGATACGCAGTATTTT.